Below, 4 T cell receptor beta chains from the same sample are listed, as sequenced in a study of OX40 agonist ivuxolimab in advanced cancers. Sequencing used immunoSEQ multiplex PCR; TCRdb keeps in-frame clones, though not all of them. The sample includes about 62,000 clones, about 92% of them seen just once. This material consisted of CD4+ or CD8+ T cells sorted from blood, taken in a trial of the OX40 agonist ivuxolimab. The receptors shown here come from an adult with an advanced solid tumor such as melanoma, head and neck, liver or kidney cancer.

The chain couples TRBV11-2 to TRBJ1-2, with 8 bases fitting TRBD1. The germline gives CDR1 SGHAT, CDR2 FQNNGV. The CDR3 has 15 amino acids. Losses at the gene ends were 5 bases for V and 6 bases for J; bases not matched to a gene: 11. CDR3 sequence reads: CASSRAPGQGHGYTF. The DNA for the CDR3 is TGTGCCAGCAGCCGAGCACCCGGACAGGGACATGGCTACACCTTC.

This chain links TRBV2 with TRBJ2-7; D call uncertain. CDR3 length: 15 residues. V was trimmed by 3 bases and J by 2 bases, leaving 14 bases between them. CDR1 is SNHLY, CDR2 FYNNEI, per germline. The CDR3 nucleotides read TGTGCCAGCAGTGAGAAGTTGGACCCCACCTACGAGCAGTACTTC. Protein sequence: CASSEKLDPTYEQYF.

This rearrangement joins TRBV27 to TRBJ1-2, with TRBD1 as a possible D gene (6 bases). V lost 2 bases to trimming and J lost 5 bases, with 12 bases between them. This CDR3 has 14 amino acids. Germline V gene sequence: CDR1 MNHEY, CDR2 SMNVEV (reference sequence). This CDR3 is CASSLQGRGYGYTF. Written as DNA, the CDR3 is TGTGCCAGCAGTTTACAGGGCAGGGGTTATGGCTACACCTTC.

The chain has TRBV4-2 and TRBJ2-2, with TRBD2 identical over 9 bases. Germline values: CDR1 LGHNA, CDR2 YNFKEQ. Trimming removed 4 bases from V and 5 bases from J; junction bases left unmatched: 11. The CDR3 is 17 amino acids. For the CDR3, the DNA is TGTGCCAGCAGCCTGGGACTAGCCGGGAAGTCGACCGGGGAGCTGTTTTTT. Protein sequence: CASSLGLAGKSTGELFF.